The source of this TCR beta chain is a study of early stage breast cancer tumors. Study-wide points: Tumor and normal breast were distinguished via blood comparison in most of the 16 patients. Most shared enriched TCRB sequences were commonly generated ones.

To note about this clone: Its matching antigen is unknown.

J gave up 2 bases and V 6 bases, and 5 bases lay outside the gene matches. The CDR3 extends over 14 amino acids. The table came from immunoSEQ multiplex PCR; TCRdb's copy has only in-frame clones and leaves some out. In the table there are 70,000 or so clones, around 80% of which are singletons. Material: blood. The chain employs TRBV23-1 and TRBJ2-3, with TRBD1 matching 7 bases. TRBV23-1 qualifies as an ORF whose function is uncertain. The receptor was isolated from a person aged 40 to 49 with breast cancer. The CDR3 region has the DNA TGCGCCAGCAGCCGACAGGGCCACACAGATACGCAGTATTTT. The encoded protein is CASSRQGHTDTQYF.